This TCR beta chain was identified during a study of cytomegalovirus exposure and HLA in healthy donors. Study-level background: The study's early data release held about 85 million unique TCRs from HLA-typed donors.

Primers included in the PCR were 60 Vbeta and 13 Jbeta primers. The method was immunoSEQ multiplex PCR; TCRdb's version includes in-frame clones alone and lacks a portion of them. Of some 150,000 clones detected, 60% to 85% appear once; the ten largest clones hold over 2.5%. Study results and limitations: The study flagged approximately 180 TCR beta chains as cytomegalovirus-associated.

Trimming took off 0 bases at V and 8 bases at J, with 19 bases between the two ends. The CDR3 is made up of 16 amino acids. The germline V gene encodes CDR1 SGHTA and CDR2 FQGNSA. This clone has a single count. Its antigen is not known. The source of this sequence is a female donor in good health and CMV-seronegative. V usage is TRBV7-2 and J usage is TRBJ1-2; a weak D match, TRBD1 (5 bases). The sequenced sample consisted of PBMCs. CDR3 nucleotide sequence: TGTGCCAGCAGCTTAGCGGGGCAGCAGACCAATAGAGGCTACACCTTC. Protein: CASSLAGQQTNRGYTF. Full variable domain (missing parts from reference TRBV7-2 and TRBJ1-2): GAGVSQSPSNKVTEKGKDVELRCDPISGHTALYWYRQSLGQGLEFLIYFQGNSAPDKSGLPSDRFSAERTGGSVSTLTIQRTQQEDSAVYLCASSLAGQQTNRGYTFGSGTRLTVV.